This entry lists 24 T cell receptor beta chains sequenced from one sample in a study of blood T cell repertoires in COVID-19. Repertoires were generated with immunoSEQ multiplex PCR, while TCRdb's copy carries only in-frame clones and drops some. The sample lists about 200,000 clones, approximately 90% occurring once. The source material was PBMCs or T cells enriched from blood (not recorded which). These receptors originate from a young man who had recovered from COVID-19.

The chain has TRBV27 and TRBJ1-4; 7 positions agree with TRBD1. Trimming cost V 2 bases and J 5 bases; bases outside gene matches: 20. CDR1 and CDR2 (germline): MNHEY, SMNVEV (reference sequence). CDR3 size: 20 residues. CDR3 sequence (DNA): TGTGCCAGCAGTTTAGACCCCGGGACGAAACGAGGGGGCGCGAATGAAAAACTGTTTTTT. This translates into CASSLDPGTKRGGANEKLFF. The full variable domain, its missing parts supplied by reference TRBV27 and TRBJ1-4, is EAQVTQNPRYLITVTGKKLTVTCSQNMNHEYMSWYRQDPGLGLRQIYYSMNVEVTDKGDVPEGYKVSRKEKRNFPLILESPSPNQTSLYFCASSLDPGTKRGGANEKLFFGSGTQLSVL.

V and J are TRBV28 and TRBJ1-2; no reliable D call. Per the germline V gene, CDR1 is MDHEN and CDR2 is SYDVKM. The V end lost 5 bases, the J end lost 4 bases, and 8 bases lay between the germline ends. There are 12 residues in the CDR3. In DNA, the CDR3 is TGTGCCAGCAGTCCCTCCGGCTATGGCTACACCTTC. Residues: CASSPSGYGYTF.

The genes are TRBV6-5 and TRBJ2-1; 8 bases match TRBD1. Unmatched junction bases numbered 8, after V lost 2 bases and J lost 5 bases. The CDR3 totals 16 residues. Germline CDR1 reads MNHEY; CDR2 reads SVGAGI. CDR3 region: CASSYTGTGVDNEQFF. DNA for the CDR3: TGTGCCAGCAGTTACACCGGGACAGGAGTGGACAATGAGCAGTTCTTC.

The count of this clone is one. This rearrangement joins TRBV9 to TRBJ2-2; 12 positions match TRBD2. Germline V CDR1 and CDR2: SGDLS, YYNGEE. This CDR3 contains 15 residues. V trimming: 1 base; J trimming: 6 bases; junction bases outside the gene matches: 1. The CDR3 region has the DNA TGTGCCAGCAGCGTACTAGCGGGAGGGCCCGGGGAGCTGTTTTTT. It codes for CASSVLAGGPGELFF.

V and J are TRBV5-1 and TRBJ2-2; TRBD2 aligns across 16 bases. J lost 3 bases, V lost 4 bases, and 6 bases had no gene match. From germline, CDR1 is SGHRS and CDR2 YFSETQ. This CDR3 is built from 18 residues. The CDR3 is CASSPGLAGGPHTGELFF. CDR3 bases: TGCGCCAGCAGCCCGGGACTAGCGGGAGGGCCGCACACCGGGGAGCTGTTTTTT.

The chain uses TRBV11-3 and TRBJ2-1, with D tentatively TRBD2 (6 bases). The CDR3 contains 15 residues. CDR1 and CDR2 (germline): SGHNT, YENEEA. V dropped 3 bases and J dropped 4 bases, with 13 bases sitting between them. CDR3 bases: TGTGCCAGCAGCTTCAGACTAGGGGCATACAATGAGCAGTTCTTC. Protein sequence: CASSFRLGAYNEQFF.

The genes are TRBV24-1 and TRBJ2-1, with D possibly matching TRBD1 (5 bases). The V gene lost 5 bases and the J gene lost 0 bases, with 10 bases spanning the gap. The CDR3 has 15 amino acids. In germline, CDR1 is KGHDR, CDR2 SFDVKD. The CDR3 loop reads CATSGPTDSYNEQFF. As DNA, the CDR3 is TGTGCCACCAGTGGCCCGACAGACTCCTACAATGAGCAGTTCTTC.

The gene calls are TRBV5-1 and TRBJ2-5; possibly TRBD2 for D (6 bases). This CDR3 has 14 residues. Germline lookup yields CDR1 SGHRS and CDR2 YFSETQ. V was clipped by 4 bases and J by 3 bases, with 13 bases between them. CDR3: CASSPGTLEETQYF. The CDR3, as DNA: TGCGCCAGCAGCCCCGGGACTCTCGAAGAGACCCAGTACTTC.

CDR3 DNA sequence: TGTGCCAGCATTAGATACGGACAGACCAAATACGAGCAGTACTTC. Protein: CASIRYGQTKYEQYF. The chain employs TRBV6-5 and TRBJ2-7; tentatively, D is TRBD1 (6 bases). Germline V gene sequence: CDR1 MNHEY, CDR2 SVGAGI. The germline V and J ends were trimmed by 7 bases and 4 bases, with 20 bases remaining between them. This CDR3 spans 15 amino acids.

The CDR3 region is CASSRGQEGDTQYF. DNA for the CDR3: TGTGCCAGCAGTAGGGGACAGGAAGGAGATACGCAGTATTTT. The genes are TRBV6-2 or TRBV6-3 and TRBJ2-3; 8 bases are a match to TRBD1. The CDR3 consists of 14 residues. V shed 5 bases, J shed 5 bases, and the junction held 6 bases outside the gene matches. Per the germline V gene, CDR1 is MNHEY and CDR2 is SVGEGT.

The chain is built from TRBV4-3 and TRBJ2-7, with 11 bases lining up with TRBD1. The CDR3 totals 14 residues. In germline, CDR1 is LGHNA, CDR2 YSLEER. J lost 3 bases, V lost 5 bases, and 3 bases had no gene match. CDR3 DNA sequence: TGCGCCAGCAGCTTTGGGACAGGGGGCTACGAGCAGTACTTC. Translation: CASSFGTGGYEQYF.

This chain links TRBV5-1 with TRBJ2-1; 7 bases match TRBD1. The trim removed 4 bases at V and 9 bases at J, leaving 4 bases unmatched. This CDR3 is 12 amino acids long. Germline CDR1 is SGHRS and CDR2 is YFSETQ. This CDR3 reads CASSPGQAEQFF. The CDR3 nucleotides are TGCGCCAGCAGCCCTGGACAGGCTGAGCAGTTCTTC.

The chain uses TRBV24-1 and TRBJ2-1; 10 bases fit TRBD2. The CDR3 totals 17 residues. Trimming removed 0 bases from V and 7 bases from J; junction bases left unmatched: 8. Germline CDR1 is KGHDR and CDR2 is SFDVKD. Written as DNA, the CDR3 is TGTGCCACCAGTGATTTGCCGGCTAGCGGGAGACCTAATGAGCAGTTCTTC. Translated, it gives CATSDLPASGRPNEQFF.

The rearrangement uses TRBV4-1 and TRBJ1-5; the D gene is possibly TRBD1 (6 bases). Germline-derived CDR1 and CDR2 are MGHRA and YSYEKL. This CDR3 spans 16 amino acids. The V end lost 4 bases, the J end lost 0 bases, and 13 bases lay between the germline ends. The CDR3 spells CASSLGQKFSNQPQHF. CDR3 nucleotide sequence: TGCGCCAGCAGCCTCGGACAGAAATTTAGCAATCAGCCCCAGCATTTT.

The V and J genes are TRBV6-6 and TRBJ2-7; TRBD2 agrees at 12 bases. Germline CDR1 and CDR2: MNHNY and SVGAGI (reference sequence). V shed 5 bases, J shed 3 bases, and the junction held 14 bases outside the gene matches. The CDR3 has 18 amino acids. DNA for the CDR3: TGTGCCAGCAGTCAACTCACCCCTAGCGGGAGGGATTTCTACGAGCAGTACTTC. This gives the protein CASSQLTPSGRDFYEQYF.

CDR3 coding DNA: TGTGCCATCAGTGAGTCGACTCGGTACGAGCAGTACTTC. This sequence encodes CAISESTRYEQYF. The chain links TRBV10-3 to TRBJ2-7, with D hard to call. The germline gives CDR1 ENHRY, CDR2 SYGVKD. The V and J ends lost 0 bases and 4 bases respectively, with 7 bases between them. The CDR3 has 13 amino acids.

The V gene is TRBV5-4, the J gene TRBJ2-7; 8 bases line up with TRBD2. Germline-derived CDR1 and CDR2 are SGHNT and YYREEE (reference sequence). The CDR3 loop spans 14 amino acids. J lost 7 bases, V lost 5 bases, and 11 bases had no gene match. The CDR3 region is CASSSLAEPVEQYF. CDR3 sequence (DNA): TGTGCCAGCAGTTCACTAGCGGAACCGGTAGAGCAGTACTTC.

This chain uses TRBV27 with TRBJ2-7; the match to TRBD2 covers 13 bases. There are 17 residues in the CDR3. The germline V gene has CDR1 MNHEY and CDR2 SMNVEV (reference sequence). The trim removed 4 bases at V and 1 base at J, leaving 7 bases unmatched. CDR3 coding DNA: TGTGCCAGCAGTTCGAGGACTAGCGGGAGAAAATCCTACGAGCAGTACTTC. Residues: CASSSRTSGRKSYEQYF.

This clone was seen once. CDR3 nucleotides: TGTGCCAGCAGTTATGTCGGGGAGAGGCAGCCCCAGCATTTT. Protein: CASSYVGERQPQHF. V usage is TRBV6-2 or TRBV6-3 and J usage is TRBJ1-5; unclear D gene. The CDR3 sequence is 14 residues long. Germline CDR1 is MNHEY and CDR2 is SVGEGT. With 3 bases removed from V and 7 bases from J, the gap between germline ends came to 13 bases.

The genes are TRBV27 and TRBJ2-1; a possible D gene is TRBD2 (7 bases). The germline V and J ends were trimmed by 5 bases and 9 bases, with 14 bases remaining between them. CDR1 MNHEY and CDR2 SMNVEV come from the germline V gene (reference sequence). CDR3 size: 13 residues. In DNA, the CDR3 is TGTGCCAGCAGTAAGGGGGGGCAGGCTGAGCAGTTCTTC. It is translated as CASSKGGQAEQFF.

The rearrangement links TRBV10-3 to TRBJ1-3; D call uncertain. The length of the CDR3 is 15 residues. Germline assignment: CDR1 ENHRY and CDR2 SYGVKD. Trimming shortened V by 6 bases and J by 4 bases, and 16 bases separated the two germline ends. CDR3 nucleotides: TGTGCCATCAGGGGCAATATGGAACCGGGAAACACCATATATTTT. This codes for CAIRGNMEPGNTIYF.

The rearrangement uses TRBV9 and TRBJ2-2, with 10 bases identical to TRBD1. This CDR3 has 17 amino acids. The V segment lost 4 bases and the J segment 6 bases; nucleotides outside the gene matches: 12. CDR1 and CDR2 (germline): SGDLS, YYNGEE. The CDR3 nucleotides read TGTGCCAGCAGCCGAGACCAGACAGGGGGCGCCTCCGGGGAGCTGTTTTTT. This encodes CASSRDQTGGASGELFF.

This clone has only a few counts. The CDR3: CATSVGANTEAFF. The DNA for the CDR3 is TGTGCCACCAGTGTAGGGGCGAACACTGAAGCTTTCTTT. The rearrangement uses TRBV24-1 and TRBJ1-1; possibly TRBD1 for D (5 bases). Trimming pared 5 bases from V and 1 base from J, leaving 7 bases between. CDR3 length: 13 amino acids. In germline, CDR1 is KGHDR, CDR2 SFDVKD.

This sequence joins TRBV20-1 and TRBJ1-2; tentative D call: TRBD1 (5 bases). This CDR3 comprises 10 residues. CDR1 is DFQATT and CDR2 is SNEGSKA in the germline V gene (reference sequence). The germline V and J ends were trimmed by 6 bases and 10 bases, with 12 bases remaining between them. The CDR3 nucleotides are TGCAGTGCCAGCAGACAGCTCTACACCTTC. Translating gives CSASRQLYTF.